The present entry profiles one T cell receptor beta chain with its context. Germline CDR1 and CDR2: KGHSH and LQKENI. This CDR3 has 15 amino acids. The V gene end was trimmed by 5 bases and the J gene end by 1 base; junction bases not matched to a gene: 4. The source of the sample is a study of blood T cell repertoires in COVID-19. On the study more broadly: The United States, Italy and Spain supplied acute and convalescent COVID-19 samples.

In the original analysis: Reference gene primer amplification in the assay estimated nucleated cell counts. Sequencing used immunoSEQ multiplex PCR; TCRdb keeps in-frame clones, though not all of them. The D gene and trimming were derived from the DNA, and the V and J assignments and clone size from that table. The data hold tens of thousands of clones, with roughly 90% observed a single time. The chain employs TRBV18 and TRBJ2-3, with 9 bases that match TRBD1. The sample comprised peripheral blood. This sequence was found in a human donor in a cohort sampled during active COVID-19. CDR3 sequence reads: CASSTTGGGTDTQYF. The CDR3 DNA is TGTGCCAGCTCAACGACAGGGGGAGGCACAGATACGCAGTATTTT.